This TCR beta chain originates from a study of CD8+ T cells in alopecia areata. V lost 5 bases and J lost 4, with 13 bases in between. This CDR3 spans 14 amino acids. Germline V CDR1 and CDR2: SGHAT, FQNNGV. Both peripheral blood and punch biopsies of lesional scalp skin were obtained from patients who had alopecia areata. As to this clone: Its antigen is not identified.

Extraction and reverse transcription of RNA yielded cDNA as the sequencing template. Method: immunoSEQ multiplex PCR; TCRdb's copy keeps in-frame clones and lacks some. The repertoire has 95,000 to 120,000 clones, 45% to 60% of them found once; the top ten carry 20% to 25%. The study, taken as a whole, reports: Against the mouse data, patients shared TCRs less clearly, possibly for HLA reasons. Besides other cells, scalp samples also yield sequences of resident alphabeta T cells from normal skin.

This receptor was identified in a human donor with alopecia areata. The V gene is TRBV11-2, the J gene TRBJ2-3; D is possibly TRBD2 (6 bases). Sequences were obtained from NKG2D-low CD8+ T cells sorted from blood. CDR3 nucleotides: TGTGCCAGCAGCCGACTAGTTCGTTCAGATACGCAGTATTTT. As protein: CASSRLVRSDTQYF.